This TCR beta chain was observed in a study of cytomegalovirus exposure and HLA in healthy donors. Profiling relied on immunoSEQ multiplex PCR, and the TCRdb table lists in-frame clones only, not all of them. The sample includes more than 150,000 clones, more than 75% of them seen just once. CDR3 length: 15 amino acids. J gave up 4 bases and V 4 bases, and 8 bases lay outside the gene matches. The germline V gene encodes CDR1 SGHRS and CDR2 YFSETQ. The sample taken for sequencing was PBMCs. The rearrangement links TRBV5-1 to TRBJ2-7, with 10 nucleotides matching TRBD1. The TCR originated in a man younger than 35 in good health and CMV-seropositive. CDR3 loop: CASSRVDRGNYEQYF. The DNA for the CDR3 is TGCGCCAGCAGCCGCGTGGACAGGGGGAATTACGAGCAGTACTTC.